Sequencing of this T cell receptor (beta chain) was carried out in a study of T cells after yellow fever vaccination. Study-wide points: Researchers report a weaker secondary response that nonetheless peaked faster, day 5 versus 15.

This clonotype has a count of ten or more. What it recognizes is unknown. The CDR3 spans 17 residues. J gave up 5 bases and V 4 bases, and 8 bases lay outside the gene matches. Per germline, CDR1 ENHRY and CDR2 SYGVKD. TCRdb analysed the 5' RACE reads with MiXCR anew, one entry per CDR3 protein. The table includes about 250,000 distinct CDR3 sequences, around 3.5% detected once. This sample comprised PBMCs, obtained 15 days after the yellow fever booster vaccination. The clonotype was recovered from a young man who received the YFV17D yellow fever vaccine. The V and J genes are TRBV10-3 and TRBJ1-6, with TRBD1 matching 10 bases. CDR3 loop: CAISAKDRGADNSPLHF. The CDR3 coding sequence is TGTGCCATCAGTGCCAAGGACAGGGGGGCCGATAATTCACCCCTCCACTTT.